This T cell receptor (beta chain) was found in a study of Tregs in tolerant kidney transplant recipients. Produced via immunoSEQ multiplex PCR; TCRdb's table is partial and in-frame only. Here the sample spans tens of thousands of clones, 91% being singletons. CD4+CD25+CD127- Tregs, CD4+CD25- non-Tregs, CD4 and CD8 cells were sorted. This clone is deemed medium-sized. CDR3 length: 10 amino acids. The germline gives CDR1 SNHLY, CDR2 FYNNEI. Trimming cost V 4 bases and J 6 bases, with 3 bases left between them. This TCR was recovered from a human donor in good health. Sequencing was carried out using Tregs from blood. The gene calls are TRBV2 and TRBJ1-2; D is unresolved. CDR3 amino acids: CASSANGYTF. DNA of the CDR3: TGTGCCAGCAGTGCAAATGGCTACACCTTC.